This T cell receptor (beta chain) was recorded in a study of human T cells and chemical hapten exposure. The study used a library that attached unique molecular identifiers to individual cDNA molecules. TCRdb re-called the RACE reads through MiXCR, storing one row per CDR3 protein. Among tens of thousands of distinct CDR3 sequences, about 10% were seen once, and the ten largest hold roughly 2.3%. Time point in this sample: patch test 2, 6 weeks after DPC sensitization. Indicated treatment: therapeutic diphenylcyclopropenone sensitization with weekly scalp DPC. Investigators collected blood before applying each patch test. This clonotype was seen a few times. Its specificity is not known. Trimming took 4 bases from V and 0 from J, leaving 4 bases between them. CDR1 is ENHRY, CDR2 SYGVKD, per germline. There are 12 residues in the CDR3. Whole-study findings and limits: Given that the donors had alopecia, their immune response may differ from that seen in healthy people.

V gene TRBV10-3 combines with J gene TRBJ2-7, with D uncertain. The sequence derives from a woman in her 30s with alopecia areata. Some clones in this sample may be carry-over from other donors' samples. The source was whole blood, collected in connection with sensitization to the hapten diphenylcyclopropenone (DPC). CDR3 coding DNA: TGTGCCATCAGTGGCGTCTCCTACGAGCAGTACTTC. Translation: CAISGVSYEQYF.